Presented here are 20 T cell receptor beta chains from one specimen sequenced in a study of persistence of HIV-infected CD4 T cells. For these receptors, no antigen is known. The immunoSEQ assay was version 4, run in survey mode. Profiling relied on immunoSEQ multiplex PCR, and the TCRdb table lists in-frame clones only, not all of them. The profile shows some 20,000 clones, less than 75% of them singletons. The stimulus was lysate of CMV-infected fibroblasts, roughly 9.2 ug/mL. Sorting selected CD4+ T cells upregulating both CD40 ligand and CD69. The sequencing here drew on CD4+ T cells sorted from PBMCs after roughly 17-hour stimulation, taken from a patient who received antiretroviral therapy. The receptor source for this set is an adult woman with HIV who was CMV-seropositive.

This chain joins TRBV7-2 and TRBJ2-7; tentative D call: TRBD1 (6 bases). Germline V lookup: CDR1 SGHTA, CDR2 FQGNSA. The CDR3 is 14 residues long. The V and J ends lost 8 bases and 0 bases respectively, with 14 bases between them. CDR3 sequence: CASGGHHSSYEQYV. CDR3 nucleotides: TGTGCCAGCGGGGGACACCACAGCTCCTACGAGCAGTACGTC.

The V gene is TRBV7-9, the J gene TRBJ2-3; perhaps TRBD1 as D (5 bases). Germline CDR1 SEHNR, CDR2 FQNEAQ (reference sequence). V was clipped by 3 bases and J by 2 bases, with 18 bases between them. This CDR3 has 17 residues. For the CDR3, the DNA is TGTGCCAGCAGCTTTCTCTCCTTACAAGGGGACACAGATACGCAGTATTTT. Translation gives CASSFLSLQGDTDTQYF.

Sample share makes this clone medium-sized. The rearrangement links TRBV3-1 (or the pseudogene TRBV3-2) to TRBJ1-2, with D uncertain. Germline V lookup: CDR1 LGHDT, CDR2 YNNKEL (reference sequence). The CDR3 is 14 amino acids. Trimming stripped 4 bases from V and 7 bases from J, with 16 bases between. CDR3 region: CASSPRGGMGGYTF. CDR3 nucleotides: TGTGCCAGCAGCCCCCGGGGAGGGATGGGTGGCTACACCTTC.

V is TRBV5-6 and J is TRBJ1-5, with TRBD1 identical over 7 bases. The germline V gene has CDR1 SGHDT and CDR2 YYEEEE. CDR3 length: 15 residues. V trimming: 3 bases; J trimming: 0 bases; junction bases outside the gene matches: 3. CDR3 amino acids: CASSSQGVSNQPQHF. CDR3 coding DNA: TGTGCCAGCAGCTCTCAGGGGGTTAGCAATCAGCCCCAGCATTTT.

The chain carries TRBV2 and TRBJ1-3, with D uncertain. V lost 8 bases and J lost 4, with 9 bases in between. The germline CDR1 and CDR2 sequences are SNHLY and FYNNEI. This CDR3 spans 12 amino acids. The DNA for the CDR3 is TGTGCCAGCTCCGGGAACGGAAACACCATATATTTT. It specifies CASSGNGNTIYF.

In its sample, this clone ranks as medium-sized. The V call is TRBV7-9, the J call TRBJ1-1; D gene ambiguous. V was shortened by 2 bases and J by 7 bases, with 14 bases between the two germline ends. Looked up from germline, CDR1 is SEHNR and CDR2 is FQNEAQ (reference sequence). CDR3 length: 14 amino acids. CDR3 sequence reads: CASSLLEGFGEAFF. Written as DNA, the CDR3 is TGTGCCAGCAGCTTATTGGAGGGTTTTGGTGAAGCTTTCTTT. Looking up the rest from reference TRBV7-9 and TRBJ1-1 gives the full variable domain: DTGVSQNPRHKITKRGQNVTFRCDPISEHNRLYWYRQTLGQGPEFLTYFQNEAQLEKSRLLSDRFSAERPKGSFSTLEIQRTEQGDSAMYLCASSLLEGFGEAFFGQGTRLTVV.

The V call is TRBV6-5, the J call TRBJ1-4; TRBD1 agrees at 9 bases. This CDR3 region has 14 residues. CDR1 is MNHEY and CDR2 is SVGAGI in the germline V gene. With V trimmed by 6 bases and J by 8 bases, 7 bases remained unmatched. CDR3 residues: CASSMDRGGEKLFF. The CDR3 DNA sequence: TGTGCCAGCAGCATGGACAGGGGCGGAGAAAAACTGTTTTTT.

The V and J genes are TRBV3-1 (or the pseudogene TRBV3-2) and TRBJ2-2; D unclear. Germline-derived CDR1 and CDR2 are LGHDT and YNNKEL (reference sequence). This CDR3 comprises 16 residues. Trimming cost V 1 base and J 0 bases, with 9 bases left between them. The CDR3 sequence is CASSQGAASNTGELFF. CDR3 DNA: TGTGCCAGCAGCCAAGGTGCCGCCTCGAACACCGGGGAGCTGTTTTTT.

This clone was counted between two and nine times. The J gene is TRBJ1-1, the V gene TRBV27; D not certain. The germline V and J ends were trimmed by 4 bases and 4 bases, with 10 bases remaining between them. There are 13 residues in the CDR3. CDR1 and CDR2 from the germline V gene are MNHEY and SMNVEV (reference sequence). The CDR3 is CASSSGWSTEAFF. The CDR3 DNA reads TGTGCCAGCAGTTCGGGGTGGAGCACTGAAGCTTTCTTT.

This chain connects TRBV28 to TRBJ2-5; 7 bases are a match to TRBD2. This CDR3 contains 17 residues. Looked up from germline, CDR1 is MDHEN and CDR2 is SYDVKM. Trimming at V came to 1 base and at J to 0 bases, leaving 8 bases not matched to a gene. DNA of the CDR3: TGTGCCAGCAGTTTATCCCCCGCGGGGGTCCACCAAGAGACCCAGTACTTC. Residues: CASSLSPAGVHQETQYF.

The chain employs TRBV29-1 and TRBJ1-2; TRBD1 matches at 7 bases. The J segment lost 6 bases and the V segment lost 3 bases, leaving 10 bases of the junction unmatched. CDR3 size: 14 residues. Germline V lookup: CDR1 SQVTM, CDR2 ANQGSEA. CDR3 region: CSVDSETGSNGYTF. In nucleotides, the CDR3 is TGCAGCGTTGATTCCGAGACAGGGAGCAATGGCTACACCTTC.

The chain uses TRBV24-1 and TRBJ1-5; tentatively, D is TRBD1 (6 bases). The CDR3 sequence is 15 residues long. The V gene's germline CDR1 is KGHDR and CDR2 SFDVKD. The V gene lost 2 bases and the J gene lost 3 bases, with 10 bases spanning the gap. The CDR3 loop is CATSDSQGLNQPQHF. CDR3 coding DNA: TGTGCCACCAGTGATTCACAGGGACTCAATCAGCCCCAGCATTTT.

J is TRBJ1-1 and V is TRBV19; D is uncertain. Between the trimmed V and J ends, which lost 5 bases and 8 bases, there was a span of 9 bases. From germline, CDR1 is LNHDA and CDR2 SQIVND (reference sequence). There are 11 residues in the CDR3. Here the CDR3 DNA reads TGTGCCAGTAGTCACCGGATGGAAGCTTTCTTT. Protein product: CASSHRMEAFF.

This clone was seen only once. A read error may be the cause here, since a much bigger clone is one base away. This same CDR3 is encoded by further DNA sequences in the sample. The chain carries TRBV5-1 and TRBJ2-3; D not certain. The CDR3 loop spans 16 amino acids. Trimming took off 3 bases at V and 3 bases at J, with 17 bases between the two ends. Germline V lookup: CDR1 SGHRS, CDR2 YFSETQ. This CDR3 is CASSYQQTSRTDTQYF. The CDR3 DNA is TGCGCCAGCAGCTACCAACAGACCAGCCGTACAGATACGCAGTATTTT.

The chain couples TRBV6-5 to TRBJ2-1; unclear D gene. The V end lost 0 bases, the J end lost 12 bases, and 9 bases lay between the germline ends. In germline, CDR1 is MNHEY, CDR2 SVGAGI. The CDR3 is 12 residues long. The CDR3 DNA reads TGTGCCAGCAGTTACTCAGGGAATCTGCAGTTCTTC. Protein sequence: CASSYSGNLQFF.

This rearrangement joins TRBV7-9 to TRBJ1-4, with D possibly matching TRBD1 (6 bases). The germline gives CDR1 SEHNR, CDR2 FQNEAQ (reference sequence). The CDR3 has 14 amino acids. Deletions cut 6 bases from V and 4 bases from J, with 12 bases between. Here the CDR3 reads CASRPQGNNEKLFF. The CDR3 DNA reads TGTGCCAGCAGGCCTCAGGGGAATAATGAAAAACTGTTTTTT.

This chain joins TRBV18 and TRBJ2-7; 7 nucleotides line up with TRBD1. V lost 2 bases to trimming and J lost 7 bases; unmatched junction nucleotides: 5. Germline values: CDR1 KGHSH, CDR2 LQKENI. CDR3 length: 13 amino acids. CDR3 DNA sequence: TGTGCCAGCTCACCAGACAGGGATGATGAGCAGTACTTC. This gives the protein CASSPDRDDEQYF.

Only a few counts were recorded for this clone. Other DNA sequences within the sample encode an identical CDR3. V gene TRBV7-9 combines with J gene TRBJ1-2; 10 nucleotides line up with TRBD1. CDR3 size: 14 residues. The germline V gene has CDR1 SEHNR and CDR2 FQNEAQ (reference sequence). Trimming took 5 bases from V and 3 from J; bases not matched to a gene: 3. CDR3 bases: TGTGCCAGCAGCCCCGGACAGGGGGACTATGGCTACACCTTC. This encodes CASSPGQGDYGYTF.

This clone showed up just a few times. The chain uses TRBV2 and TRBJ2-3; perhaps TRBD2 as D (6 bases). There are 12 residues in the CDR3. Germline-derived CDR1 and CDR2 are SNHLY and FYNNEI. V dropped 6 bases and J dropped 5 bases, with 9 bases sitting between them. CDR3 coding DNA: TGTGCCAGCAGGCTAGCGAGAGATACGCAGTATTTT. This sequence encodes CASRLARDTQYF.

This clone was found once. This chain connects TRBV19 to TRBJ1-4; a weak D match, TRBD1 (6 bases). Germline V lookup: CDR1 LNHDA, CDR2 SQIVND (reference sequence). The CDR3 is 13 amino acids. V was pared by 10 bases and J by 7 bases, with 16 bases between. CDR3 amino acids: CATQPVGGEKLFF. The CDR3 region has the DNA TGTGCCACCCAACCGGTAGGGGGTGAAAAACTGTTTTTT. The full variable domain, rest sourced from reference TRBV19 and TRBJ1-4, is DGGITQSPKYLFRKEGQNVTLSCEQNLNHDAMYWYRQDPGQGLRLIYYSQIVNDFQKGDIAEGYSVSREKKESFPLTVTSAQKNPTAFYLCATQPVGGEKLFFGSGTQLSVL.